Each of the 10 T cell receptor beta chains below was sequenced from the same sample in a study of T cell responses to AZD1222 COVID-19 vaccine. Clones were read by immunoSEQ multiplex PCR, and TCRdb kept only the in-frame ones, dropping some. The table shows approximately 140,000 clones, with less than 95% occurring only once. The material sequenced was peripheral blood, taken on day 0 of AZD1222 vaccination. The receptors derive from an adult in good health.

V usage is TRBV10-3 and J usage is TRBJ1-1, with D maybe TRBD1 (6 bases). This CDR3 is built from 16 residues. Deletions cut 4 bases from V and 3 bases from J, with 18 bases between. Germline CDR1 is ENHRY and CDR2 is SYGVKD. CDR3 sequence: CAISGGDIVWDTEAFF. The CDR3 DNA reads as TGTGCCATCAGTGGAGGGGACATTGTTTGGGACACTGAAGCTTTCTTT.

This clone has just a few counts. V usage is TRBV18 and J usage is TRBJ1-5; no clear D. Germline V gene sequence: CDR1 KGHSH, CDR2 LQKENI. The CDR3 loop spans 14 amino acids. The germline V and J ends were trimmed by 4 bases and 7 bases, with 14 bases remaining between them. CDR3 sequence: CASSRLGSGQPQHF. The CDR3 coding sequence is TGTGCCAGCTCACGCCTCGGGTCAGGACAGCCCCAGCATTTT.

This rearrangement joins TRBV14 to TRBJ1-1; TRBD1 is a possible D gene (5 bases). Germline V CDR1 and CDR2: SGHDN, FVKESK. Deletions cut 1 base from V and 0 bases from J, with 9 bases between. CDR3 length: 15 amino acids. The CDR3 coding sequence is TGTGCCAGCAGCCAAGTCAGGGTATTGAACACTGAAGCTTTCTTT. Protein: CASSQVRVLNTEAFF.

The chain has TRBV7-9 and TRBJ2-1; no reliable D call. CDR3 size: 14 residues. Trimming took off 2 bases at V and 9 bases at J, with 14 bases between the two ends. Germline V gene lookup returns CDR1 SEHNR and CDR2 FQNEAQ (reference sequence). CDR3 loop: CASSLFVAVGEQFF. CDR3 in DNA: TGTGCCAGCAGCTTATTTGTTGCGGTGGGTGAGCAGTTCTTC.

V usage is TRBV19 and J usage is TRBJ2-7; D may be TRBD2 (6 bases). Per germline, CDR1 LNHDA and CDR2 SQIVND (reference sequence). Trimming stripped 8 bases from V and 3 bases from J, with 8 bases between. The CDR3 sequence is 11 residues long. CDR3 protein: CASSGDYEQYF. The CDR3, as DNA: TGTGCCAGTTCGGGAGACTACGAGCAGTACTTC.

CDR3 bases: TGTGCCAGTGAGGACAGGGTTGAGGGCACTGAAGCTTTCTTT. This gives the protein CASEDRVEGTEAFF. The chain uses TRBV2 and TRBJ1-1; 8 bases align to TRBD1. V was clipped by 9 bases and J by 4 bases; unmatched bases: 10. Germline V lookup: CDR1 SNHLY, CDR2 FYNNEI. CDR3 length equals 14 residues.

In nucleotides, the CDR3 is TGCGCCAGTTTGCAGGATGGACTGGGGACCCAGTACTTC. Protein product: CASLQDGLGTQYF. The chain has TRBV5-1 and TRBJ2-5, with a tentative D call TRBD2 (5 bases). The CDR3 is 13 amino acids. V was cut by 8 bases and J by 7 bases, with 18 bases left in between. Per the germline V gene, CDR1 is SGHRS and CDR2 is YFSETQ.

The rearrangement uses TRBV7-9 and TRBJ2-1; TRBD2 agrees at 11 bases. The V gene's germline CDR1 is SEHNR and CDR2 FQNEAQ (reference sequence). The CDR3 extends over 15 amino acids. Trimming took 5 bases from V and 10 from J; bases not matched to a gene: 10. Here the CDR3 reads CASSKGLAEGGEQFF. The CDR3 DNA reads as TGTGCCAGCAGCAAGGGACTAGCGGAGGGAGGGGAGCAGTTCTTC.

This chain links TRBV3-1 (or the pseudogene TRBV3-2) with TRBJ2-7, with a weak D call TRBD2 (6 bases). V was shortened by 1 base and J by 7 bases, with 14 bases between the two germline ends. Germline V gene sequence: CDR1 LGHDT, CDR2 YNNKEL (reference sequence). The CDR3 has 14 amino acids. The CDR3 sequence: CASSQVGGLGEQYF. CDR3 DNA sequence: TGTGCCAGCAGCCAAGTGGGGGGTCTAGGGGAGCAGTACTTC.

V gene TRBV5-1 combines with J gene TRBJ1-1, with 10 bases that match TRBD1. Germline V gene data show CDR1 as SGHRS and CDR2 as YFSETQ. CDR3 length equals 16 residues. J lost 8 bases, V lost 4 bases, and 14 bases had no gene match. The CDR3 nucleotides read TGCGCCAGCAGCCCTGCACAGACAGGGGGCGGTACCGAAGCTTTCTTT. Its protein is CASSPAQTGGGTEAFF.